The 22 T cell receptor beta chains in this list originate from one sample, sequenced in a study of T-cell reconstitution after alpha-beta-depleted transplantation in children. Unique molecular identifiers were used to barcode this TCRbeta library. TCRdb passed the PCR reads through MiXCR, listing each CDR3 protein once. Counted here are a few hundred thousand distinct CDR3 sequences, 43% occurring once; the ten biggest clones make up 27%. Here the sequenced sample was PBMCs, taken before TCRalphabeta/CD19-depleted stem cell transplant. The receptors were sampled from a girl aged 2-10 years with aplastic anemia, due to receive a stem cell transplant.

V gene TRBV29-1 combines with J gene TRBJ2-3; 8 nucleotides match TRBD2. The germline CDR1 and CDR2 sequences are SQVTM and ANQGSEA. With 6 bases clipped from V and 4 bases from J, the junction kept 6 bases outside the gene matches. CDR3 length: 13 residues. This chain's CDR3 is CSVGLVKADTQYF. CDR3 sequence (DNA): TGCAGCGTGGGACTAGTCAAGGCAGATACGCAGTATTTT.

Notes on this clonotype: At one end the junction does not follow the germline gene, possibly because of a read error. The chain recombines TRBV5-1 with TRBJ2-7; 8 nucleotides match TRBD1. CDR1 and CDR2 (germline): SGHRS, YFSETQ. CDR3 length equals 15 residues. CDR3: CAISPQGAIGYEQYF. CDR3 coding DNA: TGCGCCATCAGCCCGCAGGGGGCAATAGGTTACGAGCAGTACTTC.

This chain joins TRBV5-1 and TRBJ2-7; perhaps TRBD2 as D (5 bases). In germline, CDR1 is SGHRS, CDR2 YFSETQ. V was trimmed by 4 bases and J by 4 bases, leaving 18 bases between them. CDR3 length equals 15 residues. In DNA, the CDR3 is TGCGCCAGCAGCCCCCAGGAGGATGGTTATTACGAGCAGTACTTC. It codes for CASSPQEDGYYEQYF.

V usage is TRBV3-1 and J usage is TRBJ2-3, with 7 bases fitting TRBD1. Germline assignment: CDR1 LGHDT and CDR2 YNNKEL (reference sequence). V lost 6 bases and J lost 5; bases outside the gene matches: 11. The length of the CDR3 is 15 residues. The CDR3 reads CASSEYRHRGDTQYF. CDR3 nucleotides: TGTGCCAGCAGTGAATACCGCCACAGGGGAGATACGCAGTATTTT.

The chain uses TRBV30 and TRBJ1-5; 7 bases agree with TRBD1. CDR3 size: 13 residues. J lost 4 bases, V lost 5 bases, and 5 bases had no gene match. CDR1 and CDR2 from the germline V gene are GTSNPN and SVGIG (reference sequence). The CDR3 reads CAWARDSNQPQHF. The CDR3 region has the DNA TGTGCCTGGGCCCGGGACAGTAATCAGCCCCAGCATTTT.

The sample holds many counts of this clonotype. J is TRBJ1-2 and V is TRBV3-1; D remains unclear. The CDR3 contains 17 residues. The V gene's germline CDR1 is LGHDT and CDR2 YNNKEL (reference sequence). V was pared by 0 bases and J by 0 bases, with 14 bases between. The CDR3 reads CASSQDRRVWSNYGYTF. The CDR3 DNA reads as TGTGCCAGCAGCCAAGATAGGCGGGTTTGGTCTAACTATGGCTACACCTTC.

This clonotype was recorded many times. The genes are TRBV6-1 and TRBJ1-5; possibly TRBD1 for D (5 bases). Per the germline V gene, CDR1 is MNHNS and CDR2 is SASEGT. The V gene lost 2 bases and the J gene lost 6 bases, with 11 bases spanning the gap. The CDR3 totals 14 residues. DNA for the CDR3: TGTGCCAGCAGTGAAACGTGGGGGAGTCAGCCCCAGCATTTT. It yields the protein CASSETWGSQPQHF.

V usage is TRBV3-1 and J usage is TRBJ2-4; weak D call: TRBD2 (6 bases). The germline CDR1 and CDR2 sequences are LGHDT and YNNKEL (reference sequence). The length of the CDR3 is 18 residues. V lost 3 bases, J lost 1 base, and 19 bases lay in between. DNA of the CDR3: TGTGCCAGCAGCCACAAAGGGACTCAAGGCGACGCCAAAAACATTCAGTACTTC. It yields the protein CASSHKGTQGDAKNIQYF.

J is TRBJ2-7 and V is TRBV7-2; D is uncertain. V gave up 8 bases and J gave up 0 bases, with 11 bases separating them. Per the germline V gene, CDR1 is SGHTA and CDR2 is FQGNSA. The CDR3 spans 13 residues. As DNA, the CDR3 is TGTGCCAGCGGTCGGAGCGCCTCCTACGAGCAGTACTTC. It specifies CASGRSASYEQYF.

A remark on this clonotype: Mismatch with germline at one junction end may stem from a read error. V is TRBV11-1 and J is TRBJ1-1; D unresolved. CDR1 and CDR2 (germline): SGHAT, FQDESV (reference sequence). The CDR3 consists of 13 residues. Written as DNA, the CDR3 is TGTGCCAGCACCTTAGACCGGATCGCTGAAGCTTTCTTT. Protein sequence: CASTLDRIAEAFF.

This clonotype appeared many times. The chain carries TRBV5-1 and TRBJ1-1; D perhaps matches TRBD1 (6 bases). Looked up from germline, CDR1 is SGHRS and CDR2 is YFSETQ. CDR3 size: 15 residues. Trimming pared 4 bases from V and 1 base from J, leaving 14 bases between. CDR3: CASSGMDSANTEAFF. The CDR3 nucleotides are TGCGCCAGCAGCGGGATGGACAGCGCGAACACTGAAGCTTTCTTT.

The genes are TRBV27 and TRBJ2-6, with D possibly TRBD1 on 5 matching bases. This CDR3 region has 17 residues. Germline CDR1 is MNHEY and CDR2 is SMNVEV (reference sequence). V lost 2 bases and J 6 bases, leaving 17 bases between the germline ends. Here the CDR3 reads CASSLGKTIQAANVLTF. The DNA for the CDR3 is TGTGCCAGCAGTTTAGGCAAGACCATACAGGCGGCCAACGTCCTGACTTTC.

This clonotype has more than one count but fewer than ten. The V and J genes are TRBV28 and TRBJ2-1; D is possibly TRBD2 (6 bases). From germline, CDR1 is MDHEN and CDR2 SYDVKM. This CDR3 has 16 amino acids. With 0 bases removed from V and 2 bases from J, the gap between germline ends came to 11 bases. CDR3 nucleotides: TGTGCCAGCAGTTTATGGAGGGAGGTCCCCTACAATGAGCAGTTCTTC. Translating gives CASSLWREVPYNEQFF.

CDR3 sequence (DNA): TGTGCCAGCAGTTATAGGAAGTCTAGCGGGGATATCACAGATACGCAGTATTTT. Translation: CASSYRKSSGDITDTQYF. The chain couples TRBV6-5 to TRBJ2-3; 9 bases fit TRBD2. Germline CDR1 is MNHEY and CDR2 is SVGAGI. V shed 3 bases and J 2 bases; nucleotides not matched to a gene: 12. This CDR3 is 18 amino acids long.

This chain uses TRBV12-3 or TRBV12-4 with TRBJ2-1, with 14 bases lining up with TRBD2. This CDR3 has 14 residues. Trimming cost V 7 bases and J 7 bases; bases outside gene matches: 3. DNA of the CDR3: TGTGCCAGCATTGGGACTAGCGGGGGAAATGAGCAGTTCTTC. It is translated as CASIGTSGGNEQFF.

This clonotype was recorded at least ten times. The gene calls are TRBV6-1 and TRBJ2-7, with 7 bases identical to TRBD2. Germline V gene sequence: CDR1 MNHNS, CDR2 SASEGT. J was trimmed by 4 bases and V by 5 bases; bases with no gene match: 5. The CDR3 has 13 residues. CDR3 coding DNA: TGTGCCAGCAGTCGCGGGAGTAGTTACGAGCAGTACTTC. This translates into CASSRGSSYEQYF.

The chain is built from TRBV20-1 and TRBJ1-2; D unresolved. CDR1 is DFQATT and CDR2 is SNEGSKA in the germline V gene (reference sequence). The V end was cut by 5 bases, the J end by 4 bases, with 17 bases between. This CDR3 spans 14 amino acids. The CDR3 sequence is CSALEDKSPYGYTF. In DNA, the CDR3 is TGCAGTGCTCTAGAAGACAAGTCCCCCTATGGCTACACCTTC.

This clonotype was seen repeatedly, ten times or more. This chain joins TRBV29-1 and TRBJ2-3, with D possibly being TRBD2 (5 bases). V lost 1 base and J lost 0, with 11 bases in between. The CDR3 length is 15 residues. Germline V lookup: CDR1 SQVTM, CDR2 ANQGSEA. The CDR3 nucleotides are TGCAGCGTTGAAGTGGCGGGCCATAGCACAGATACGCAGTATTTT. Amino acid sequence: CSVEVAGHSTDTQYF.

This clonotype came up a few times. This chain joins TRBV29-1 and TRBJ2-1; unclear D gene. Looked up from germline, CDR1 is SQVTM and CDR2 is ANQGSEA. V dropped 0 bases and J dropped 10 bases, with 10 bases sitting between them. The CDR3 is made up of 12 amino acids. The CDR3, as DNA: TGCAGCGTTGAAGAGCCTTACAGCGAGCAGTTCTTC. As protein: CSVEEPYSEQFF.

This clonotype was seen ten or more times. The chain links TRBV5-1 to TRBJ2-5; possible D gene TRBD2, 6 bases. In germline, CDR1 is SGHRS, CDR2 YFSETQ. The CDR3 loop spans 14 amino acids. Trimming left V 1 base short and J 1 base short, with 8 bases between. The CDR3 is CASSLTSPQETQYF. DNA for the CDR3: TGCGCCAGCAGCTTGACTAGCCCCCAAGAGACCCAGTACTTC.

This clonotype was detected ten times or more. The chain is built from TRBV3-1 and TRBJ2-3; D unresolved. This CDR3 has 14 amino acids. From germline, CDR1 is LGHDT and CDR2 YNNKEL (reference sequence). Trimming left V 4 bases short and J 2 bases short, with 10 bases between. The CDR3 DNA reads TGTGCCAGCAGCCTCCGACGGACCACAGATACGCAGTATTTT. Translation: CASSLRRTTDTQYF.

The V call is TRBV5-1, the J call TRBJ1-3; D is undetermined. V lost 4 bases and J lost 0, with 11 bases in between. The CDR3 sequence is 15 residues long. CDR1 and CDR2 from the germline V gene are SGHRS and YFSETQ. This CDR3 is CASSPSSVSGNTIYF. CDR3 DNA: TGCGCCAGCAGCCCCAGTTCCGTCTCTGGAAACACCATATATTTT.